At least ten counts were recorded for the clone carrying this T cell receptor (beta chain). What it binds is unknown. The sample is drawn from a study of identical twins. Study results and caveats: Weaker excess twin sharing was seen among beta out-of-frame sequences. Whereas memory repertoires showed no such difference, abundant cord blood beta clonotypes carried fewer insertions.

Unique molecular identifiers were in the cDNA, with template-switch universal primer binding. TCRdb itself ran the 5' RACE reads through MiXCR, one entry per CDR3 protein. The sample comprises about 720,000 distinct CDR3 sequences, around 8.3% of which are singletons, and roughly 0.97% rests with the top ten. Separately, the same data were catalogued under a study of yellow fever vaccine responses in identical twins.

This clonotype was sampled from a woman under 30 in good health. The source material was PBMCs.

CDR3 protein: CASSQVAGASYNEQFF. The CDR3 DNA is TGTGCCAGCAGCCAAGTTGCGGGGGCCTCCTACAATGAGCAGTTCTTC. The V call is TRBV14, the J call TRBJ2-1, with D maybe TRBD2 (7 bases). Germline lookup yields CDR1 SGHDN and CDR2 FVKESK. V gave up 1 base and J gave up 0 bases, with 10 bases separating them. The CDR3 is made up of 16 amino acids.